The 18 T cell receptor beta chains below all came from one sample that was sequenced in a study of vaccination effects on CD4 cells after COVID-19. What these receptors recognize is not known. Within the ViraFEST assay, antigen-specific CD4+ T cells underwent expansion with viral peptide pools prior to sequencing. Upon completion of about eleven days in culture, CD4+ T cells were isolated. The study found no prior SARS-CoV-2 infection in the vaccine recipients, who tested negative for nucleocapsid antibodies. Sequenced by immunoSEQ multiplex PCR; TCRdb stores in-frame clones only, minus some. The data contain tens of thousands of clones, more than 70% of them singletons. Here the sequenced sample was CD4+ T cells from PBMCs cultured with HCoV-NL63 spike peptides, taken before COVID-19 vaccination. The source is a human donor who received a COVID-19 vaccine.

The chain has TRBV5-6 and TRBJ2-5, with D possibly TRBD1 on 6 matching bases. Germline CDR1 and CDR2: SGHDT and YYEEEE. The CDR3 consists of 14 residues. V lost 5 bases and J lost 5, with 16 bases in between. In DNA form, the CDR3 reads TGTGCCAGCAGAGAAGACAGGCTTCGGGAGACCCAGTACTTC. This gives the protein CASREDRLRETQYF.

The chain's CDR3 is CASRRDGGSGELFF. The CDR3 DNA reads as TGCGCCAGCCGGCGGGACGGTGGGTCCGGGGAGCTGTTTTTT. The chain links TRBV5-1 to TRBJ2-2; possibly TRBD2 for D (6 bases). Deletions cut 7 bases from V and 6 bases from J, with 16 bases between. The CDR3 consists of 14 residues. The germline V gene has CDR1 SGHRS and CDR2 YFSETQ.

V usage is TRBV4-3 and J usage is TRBJ2-5, with unresolved D. This CDR3 comprises 13 residues. V lost 4 bases and J 1 base, leaving 7 bases between the germline ends. CDR1 LGHNA and CDR2 YSLEER come from the germline V gene. The CDR3 coding sequence is TGCGCCAGCAGCCGGCAGACCCAAGAGACCCAGTACTTC. Residues: CASSRQTQETQYF.

The gene calls are TRBV11-2 and TRBJ1-5; D is ambiguous. This CDR3 contains 13 residues. CDR1 and CDR2 (germline): SGHAT, FQNNGV. V lost 2 bases, J lost 7 bases, and 9 bases lay in between. CDR3 bases: TGTGCCAGCAGCTTATCTGCTGGGCAGCCCCAGCATTTT. This codes for CASSLSAGQPQHF.

This clone was found a few times. The chain carries TRBV4-1 and TRBJ1-6; no definite D call. In germline, CDR1 is MGHRA, CDR2 YSYEKL. CDR3 length: 16 residues. Trimming cost V 0 bases and J 0 bases, with 6 bases left between them. As DNA, the CDR3 is TGCGCCAGCAGCCAAGATTGGGGCTCCTATAATTCACCCCTCCACTTT. Protein: CASSQDWGSYNSPLHF.

This chain uses TRBV4-1 with TRBJ2-3; 8 bases are shared with TRBD2. The V segment lost 0 bases and the J segment 6 bases; nucleotides outside the gene matches: 8. CDR1 and CDR2 (germline): MGHRA, YSYEKL. The CDR3 consists of 16 residues. CDR3 loop: CASSQDSGGSRDTQYF. In DNA, the CDR3 is TGCGCCAGCAGCCAAGACAGCGGGGGAAGTCGGGATACGCAGTATTTT.

The chain joins TRBV5-1 to TRBJ2-1; D not resolved. The CDR3 length is 17 residues. The germline V gene has CDR1 SGHRS and CDR2 YFSETQ. Deletions cut 0 bases from V and 5 bases from J, with 18 bases between. The CDR3 sequence is CASSLDRAALNNNEQFF. The CDR3 DNA reads TGCGCCAGCAGCTTGGATCGGGCAGCCCTAAACAACAATGAGCAGTTCTTC.

J is TRBJ1-1 and V is TRBV5-1; D uncertain. The CDR3 runs 16 residues. Germline CDR1 is SGHRS and CDR2 is YFSETQ. The germline V and J ends were trimmed by 2 bases and 0 bases, with 14 bases remaining between them. This CDR3 reads CASSFGQSTLNTEAFF. The CDR3 nucleotides are TGCGCCAGCAGCTTTGGGCAGTCTACTTTGAACACTGAAGCTTTCTTT.

The chain has TRBV12-5 and TRBJ1-5, with no clear D. Germline loops: CDR1 LGHNT, CDR2 FRNRAP. V gave up 11 bases and J gave up 0 bases, with 11 bases separating them. The CDR3 runs 13 residues. The chain's CDR3 is CAVGGYSNQPQHF. DNA for the CDR3: TGTGCTGTGGGAGGGTATAGCAATCAGCCCCAGCATTTT.

This clone was seen only once. The V and J genes are TRBV6-5 and TRBJ1-1; 8 nucleotides agree with TRBD1. Germline CDR1 is MNHEY and CDR2 is SVGAGI. The V and J ends lost 8 bases and 5 bases, in that order; junction bases with no gene match: 7. The CDR3 is 13 amino acids. The DNA for the CDR3 is TGTGCCAGCGTCGACAGGGGTTGGACTGAAGCTTTCTTT. It is translated as CASVDRGWTEAFF.

This clone has more than one count but fewer than ten. This chain uses TRBV5-1 with TRBJ2-3, with 10 bases fitting TRBD2. The germline V gene has CDR1 SGHRS and CDR2 YFSETQ. This CDR3 comprises 16 residues. V shed 4 bases and J 1 base; nucleotides not matched to a gene: 6. CDR3 region: CASSQPSGGGTDTQYF. CDR3 coding DNA: TGCGCCAGCAGCCAACCAAGCGGGGGGGGCACAGATACGCAGTATTTT. The entire variable domain, with the rest obtained from reference TRBV5-1 and TRBJ2-3, is as follows: KAGVTQTPRYLIKTRGQQVTLSCSPISGHRSVSWYQQTPGQGLQFLFEYFSETQRNKGNFPGRFSGRQFSNSRSEMNVSTLELGDSALYLCASSQPSGGGTDTQYFGPGTRLTVL.

The chain employs TRBV3-1 (or the pseudogene TRBV3-2) and TRBJ1-1; D not certain. Per the germline V gene, CDR1 is LGHDT and CDR2 is YNNKEL (reference sequence). The germline V and J ends were trimmed by 4 bases and 0 bases, with 15 bases remaining between them. CDR3 length: 16 residues. The CDR3 loop reads CASSLAHHFMNTEAFF. In DNA form, the CDR3 reads TGTGCCAGCAGCCTCGCCCACCATTTTATGAACACTGAAGCTTTCTTT.

The genes are TRBV5-4 and TRBJ1-2; 8 nucleotides align to TRBD1. This CDR3 contains 15 residues. V lost 3 bases and J lost 7; bases outside the gene matches: 11. CDR1 is SGHNT, CDR2 YYREEE, per germline (reference sequence). The CDR3 coding sequence is TGTGCCAGCAGCTATCCAGGGGGCGAAGGAATTGGCTACACCTTC. Its translation is CASSYPGGEGIGYTF. The entire variable domain, with the rest obtained from reference TRBV5-4 and TRBJ1-2, is as follows: ETGVTQSPTHLIKTRGQQVTLRCSSQSGHNTVSWYQQALGQGPQFIFQYYREEENGRGNFPPRFSGLQFPNYSSELNVNALELDDSALYLCASSYPGGEGIGYTFGSGTRLTVV.

Concerning this clone itself: Different DNA sequences within this sample yield the same CDR3. The chain is built from TRBV30 and TRBJ2-5; 12 bases agree with TRBD2. After removal of 0 bases from V and 4 bases from J, the junction contained 0 bases not matched to a gene. The CDR3 is 14 amino acids. The germline V gene has CDR1 GTSNPN and CDR2 SVGIG (reference sequence). CDR3 nucleotides: TGTGCCTGGAGTGTACTAGCGGGGGGAGAGACCCAGTACTTC. Its translation: CAWSVLAGGETQYF.

The rearrangement links TRBV5-1 to TRBJ1-4, with D possibly being TRBD1 (5 bases). The length of the CDR3 is 15 residues. The germline V gene has CDR1 SGHRS and CDR2 YFSETQ. The V end lost 1 base, the J end lost 6 bases, and 13 bases lay between the germline ends. The CDR3 region has the DNA TGCGCCAGCAGCTTGCGGGGCAGGGACGATGAAAAACTGTTTTTT. Its protein is CASSLRGRDDEKLFF.

The V call is TRBV5-8, the J call TRBJ1-1; possibly TRBD1 for D (5 bases). The CDR3 has 13 amino acids. Per the germline V gene, CDR1 is SGHTS and CDR2 is YDEGEE. V gave up 1 base and J gave up 10 bases, with 14 bases separating them. CDR3 nucleotides: TGTGCCAGCAGCTTGAGGGACCACCGGGCAGCTTTCTTT. This sequence encodes CASSLRDHRAAFF.

The V call is TRBV6-5, the J call TRBJ2-7, with D possibly being TRBD2 (6 bases). CDR1 MNHEY and CDR2 SVGAGI come from the germline V gene. The germline V and J ends were trimmed by 7 bases and 0 bases, with 10 bases remaining between them. This CDR3 contains 13 residues. The CDR3 here is CASTGVSSYEQYV. The CDR3 bases are TGTGCCAGCACGGGGGTGAGCTCCTACGAGCAGTACGTC.

The rearrangement links TRBV7-3 to TRBJ2-3; 7 bases agree with TRBD2. The CDR3 is 15 amino acids. J lost 3 bases, V lost 0 bases, and 3 bases had no gene match. Germline CDR1 SGHTA, CDR2 FQGTGA. The CDR3 DNA follows: TGTGCCAGCAGCTTAACCGGGGGACTAACAGATACGCAGTATTTT. Its translation: CASSLTGGLTDTQYF.